The 14 T cell receptor beta chains listed next were all sequenced from one sample in a study of blood T cells in healthy people across ages. PCR was performed a second time for roughly 7 to 11 cycles using a sample-barcoded 5' primer and a J-beta primer mix. TCRdb reprocessed the 5' RACE reads with MiXCR, giving one entry per CDR3 protein. Counted here are 1.5 million to 1.8 million distinct CDR3 sequences, about 45% occurring once; the ten biggest clones make up around 4%. The sequenced material came from blood. The receptors stem from a woman younger than 30 in good health.

The rearrangement uses TRBV14 and TRBJ2-4; D ambiguous. The V end was cut by 0 bases, the J end by 2 bases, with 8 bases between. Germline loops: CDR1 SGHDN, CDR2 FVKESK. The CDR3 is 15 residues long. In nucleotides, the CDR3 is TGTGCCAGCAGCCAAGACCGCGGTTCCAAAAACATTCAGTACTTC. This codes for CASSQDRGSKNIQYF.

The chain couples TRBV6-5 to TRBJ1-2; D remains unclear. The length of the CDR3 is 13 residues. Germline CDR1 MNHEY, CDR2 SVGAGI. V was cut by 11 bases and J by 2 bases, with 15 bases left in between. The CDR3 spells CASRATMNYGYTF. The CDR3 region has the DNA TGTGCCTCCCGGGCTACTATGAACTATGGCTACACCTTC.

With respect to this clonotype: At one end, the junction sequence differs from germline, possibly due to a read error. This sequence joins TRBV9 and TRBJ2-3; D is uncertain. CDR1 and CDR2 from the germline V gene are SGDLS and YYNGEE. The CDR3 contains 14 residues. In nucleotides, the CDR3 is TGTGCCGGCAGTTCCTATTCCGTGACAGATACGCAGTATTTT. It codes for CAGSSYSVTDTQYF.

The CDR3 coding sequence is TGCAGTGCTAGGGGGGACCAGGACAATCAGCCCCAGCATTTT. Translation gives CSARGDQDNQPQHF. V usage is TRBV20-1 and J usage is TRBJ1-5, with D maybe TRBD1 (5 bases). V gave up 3 bases and J gave up 3 bases, with 12 bases separating them. Germline loops: CDR1 DFQATT, CDR2 SNEGSKA (reference sequence). This CDR3 spans 14 amino acids.

CDR3 in amino acids: CSARLQGNYGYTF. CDR3 in DNA: TGCAGTGCACGCCTACAGGGGAACTATGGCTACACCTTC. This chain connects TRBV20-1 to TRBJ1-2; 7 nucleotides line up with TRBD1. Germline CDR1 reads DFQATT; CDR2 reads SNEGSKA (reference sequence). V was clipped by 6 bases and J by 2 bases; unmatched bases: 6. The CDR3 has 13 amino acids.

This clonotype showed up many times. V usage is TRBV7-2 and J usage is TRBJ1-2; D call uncertain. CDR3 length: 12 residues. In germline, CDR1 is SGHTA, CDR2 FQGNSA. V lost 0 bases and J lost 8, with 7 bases in between. This chain's CDR3 is CASSLASQGYTF. DNA of the CDR3: TGTGCCAGCAGCTTAGCGAGCCAGGGCTACACCTTC.

Details on this clonotype: Because the CDR3 is missing its conserved closing phenylalanine or tryptophan, this is likely a read error. The V gene is TRBV6-6, the J gene TRBJ1-2, with a tentative D call TRBD1 (5 bases). Germline-derived CDR1 and CDR2 are MNHNY and SVGAGI (reference sequence). V dropped 2 bases and J dropped 1 base, with 17 bases sitting between them. This CDR3 is 17 amino acids long. The CDR3 sequence is CASSYALDRLLNYGYTY. The DNA for the CDR3 is TGTGCCAGCAGTTACGCTTTAGACAGACTCCTTAACTATGGCTACACCTAC.

This chain connects TRBV7-2 to TRBJ2-3; perhaps TRBD2 as D (6 bases). V was shortened by 1 base and J by 4 bases, with 15 bases between the two germline ends. The CDR3 length is 16 residues. The germline V gene has CDR1 SGHTA and CDR2 FQGNSA. CDR3 loop: CASSLVWGVRPDTQYF. In DNA form, the CDR3 reads TGTGCCAGCAGCTTAGTATGGGGGGTCCGGCCAGATACGCAGTATTTT.

There are a few counts of this clonotype. This rearrangement joins TRBV4-1 to TRBJ1-4, with 10 bases matching TRBD1. Germline CDR1 reads MGHRA; CDR2 reads YSYEKL. J gave up 7 bases and V 1 base, and 6 bases lay outside the gene matches. The CDR3 extends over 16 amino acids. The CDR3 nucleotides are TGCGCCAGCAGCCAAGGCTATGGACAGGGGGTTGAAAAACTGTTTTTT. Amino acids: CASSQGYGQGVEKLFF.

This chain links TRBV24-1 with TRBJ2-3, with a weak D call TRBD2 (5 bases). This CDR3 region has 16 residues. Trimming pared 5 bases from V and 2 bases from J, leaving 16 bases between. Germline CDR1 reads KGHDR; CDR2 reads SFDVKD. The CDR3 nucleotides are TGTGCCACCAGTGGAGGTCAGGACTCACTCACAGATACGCAGTATTTT. Its protein product is CATSGGQDSLTDTQYF.

The V call is TRBV30, the J call TRBJ2-3; D may match TRBD1 or TRBD2 (5 bases each). V lost 0 bases and J 0 bases, leaving 10 bases between the germline ends. Germline V CDR1 and CDR2: GTSNPN, SVGIG (reference sequence). The length of the CDR3 is 15 residues. The CDR3 here is CAWSVLGGSTDTQYF. CDR3 in DNA: TGTGCCTGGAGTGTACTTGGGGGTAGCACAGATACGCAGTATTTT.

This chain connects TRBV12-3 or TRBV12-4 to TRBJ2-3, with D possibly being TRBD2 (6 bases). Trimming took 3 bases from V and 10 from J, leaving 11 bases between them. CDR3 length: 12 amino acids. This CDR3 is CASSLGRRAQYF. In DNA form, the CDR3 reads TGTGCCAGCAGTTTGGGTCGGAGGGCGCAGTATTTT.

This clonotype was counted only a few times. This chain connects TRBV7-9 to TRBJ2-7, with TRBD2 as a possible D gene (7 bases). CDR1 is SEHNR, CDR2 FQNEAQ, per germline (reference sequence). The CDR3 length is 18 residues. V dropped 4 bases and J dropped 1 base, with 23 bases sitting between them. CDR3 DNA: TGTGCCAGCAGCTCGAACCCCGTTCTGGGGGGGCGTTCCTACGAGCAGTACTTC. It yields the protein CASSSNPVLGGRSYEQYF.

The rearrangement joins TRBV6-2 or TRBV6-3 to TRBJ1-2; tentatively, D is TRBD1 (6 bases). This CDR3 has 17 residues. Between the trimmed V and J ends, which lost 1 base and 3 bases, there was a span of 18 bases. Germline-derived CDR1 and CDR2 are MNHEY and SVGEGT. The CDR3 nucleotides read TGTGCCAGCAGTTACTTCCCAACGACAGGAAAACACTATGGCTACACCTTC. Encoded protein: CASSYFPTTGKHYGYTF.